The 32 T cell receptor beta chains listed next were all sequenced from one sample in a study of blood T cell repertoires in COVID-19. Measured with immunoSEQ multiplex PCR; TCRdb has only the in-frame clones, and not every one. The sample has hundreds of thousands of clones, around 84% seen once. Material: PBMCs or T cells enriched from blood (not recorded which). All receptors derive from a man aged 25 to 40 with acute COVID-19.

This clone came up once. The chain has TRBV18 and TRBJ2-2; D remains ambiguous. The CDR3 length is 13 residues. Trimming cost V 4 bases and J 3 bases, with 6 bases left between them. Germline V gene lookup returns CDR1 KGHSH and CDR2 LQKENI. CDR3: CASSQLDTGELFF. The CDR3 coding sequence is TGTGCCAGCTCACAGCTAGACACCGGGGAGCTGTTTTTT.

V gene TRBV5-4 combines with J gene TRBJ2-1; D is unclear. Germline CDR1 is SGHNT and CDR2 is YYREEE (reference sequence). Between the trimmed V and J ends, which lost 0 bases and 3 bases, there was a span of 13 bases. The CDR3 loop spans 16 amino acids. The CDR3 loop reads CASSLEADSLYNEQFF. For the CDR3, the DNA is TGTGCCAGCAGCTTGGAGGCAGACTCTCTCTACAATGAGCAGTTCTTC.

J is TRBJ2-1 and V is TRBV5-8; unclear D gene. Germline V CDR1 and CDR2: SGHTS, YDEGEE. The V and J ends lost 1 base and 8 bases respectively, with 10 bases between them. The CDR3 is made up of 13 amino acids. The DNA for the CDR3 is TGTGCCAGCAGCTTGAACTGGTTGGATGAGCAGTTCTTC. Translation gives CASSLNWLDEQFF.

The chain's CDR3 is CASSPLPYEGGTGELFF. The CDR3 coding sequence is TGTGCCAGCAGCCCTCTTCCCTATGAGGGAGGGACCGGGGAGCTGTTTTTT. This rearrangement joins TRBV9 to TRBJ2-2, with TRBD2 identical over 7 bases. There are 17 residues in the CDR3. Germline V CDR1 and CDR2: SGDLS, YYNGEE. The V and J ends lost 4 bases and 5 bases, in that order; junction bases with no gene match: 14.

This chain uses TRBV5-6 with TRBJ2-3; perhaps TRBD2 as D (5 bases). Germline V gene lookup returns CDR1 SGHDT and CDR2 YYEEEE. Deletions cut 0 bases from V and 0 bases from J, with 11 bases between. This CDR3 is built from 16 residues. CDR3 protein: CASSLVSGLSTDTQYF. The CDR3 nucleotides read TGTGCCAGCAGCTTGGTGAGCGGACTTAGCACAGATACGCAGTATTTT.

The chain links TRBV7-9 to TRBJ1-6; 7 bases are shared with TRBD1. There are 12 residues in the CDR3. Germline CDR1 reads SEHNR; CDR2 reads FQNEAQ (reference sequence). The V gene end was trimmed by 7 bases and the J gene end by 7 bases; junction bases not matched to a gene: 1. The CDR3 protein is CASTGGNSPLHF. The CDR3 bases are TGTGCCAGCACAGGGGGAAATTCACCCCTCCACTTT.

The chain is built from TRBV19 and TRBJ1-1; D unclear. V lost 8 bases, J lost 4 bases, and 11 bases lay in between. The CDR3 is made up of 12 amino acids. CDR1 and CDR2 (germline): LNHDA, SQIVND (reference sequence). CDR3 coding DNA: TGTGCCAGTTCCGAGGTGGGCACTGAAGCTTTCTTT. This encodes CASSEVGTEAFF.

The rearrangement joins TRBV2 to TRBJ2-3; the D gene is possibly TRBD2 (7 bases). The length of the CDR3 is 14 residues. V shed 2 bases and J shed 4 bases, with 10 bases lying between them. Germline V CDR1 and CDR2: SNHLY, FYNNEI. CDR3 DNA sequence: TGTGCCAGCAGTGAATGGGGGGGCGCAGATACGCAGTATTTT. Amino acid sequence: CASSEWGGADTQYF.

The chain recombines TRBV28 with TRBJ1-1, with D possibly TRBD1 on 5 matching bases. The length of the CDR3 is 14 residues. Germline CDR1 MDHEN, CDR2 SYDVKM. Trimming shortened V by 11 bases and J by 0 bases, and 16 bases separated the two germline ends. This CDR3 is CALTPQGLNTEAFF. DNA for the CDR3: TGTGCCCTAACCCCGCAGGGTTTGAACACTGAAGCTTTCTTT.

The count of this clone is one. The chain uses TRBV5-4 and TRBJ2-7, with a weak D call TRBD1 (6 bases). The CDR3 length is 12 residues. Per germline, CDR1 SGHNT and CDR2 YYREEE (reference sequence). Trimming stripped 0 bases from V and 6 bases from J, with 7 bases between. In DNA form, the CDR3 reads TGTGCCAGCAGCTTGGGGGGGCGCGAGCAGTACGTC. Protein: CASSLGGREQYV.

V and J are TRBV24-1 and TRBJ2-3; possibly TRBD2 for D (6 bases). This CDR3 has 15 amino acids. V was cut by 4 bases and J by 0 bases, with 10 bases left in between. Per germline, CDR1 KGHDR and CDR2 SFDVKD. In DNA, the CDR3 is TGTGCCACCAGTGAATCCGGGACTAGCACAGATACGCAGTATTTT. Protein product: CATSESGTSTDTQYF.

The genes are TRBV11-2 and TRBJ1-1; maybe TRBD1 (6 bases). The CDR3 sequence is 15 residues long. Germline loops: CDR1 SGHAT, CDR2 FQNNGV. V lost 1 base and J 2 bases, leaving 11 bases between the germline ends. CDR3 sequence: CASSLGRGGNTEAFF. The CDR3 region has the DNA TGTGCCAGCAGCTTAGGGAGGGGGGGAAACACTGAAGCTTTCTTT.

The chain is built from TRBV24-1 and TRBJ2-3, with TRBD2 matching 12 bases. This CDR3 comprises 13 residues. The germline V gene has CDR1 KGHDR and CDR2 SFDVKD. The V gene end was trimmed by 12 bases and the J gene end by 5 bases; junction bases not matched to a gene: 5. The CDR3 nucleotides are TGTGCCTGTGGGACTAGCGGGTTAGATACGCAGTATTTT. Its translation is CACGTSGLDTQYF.

The CDR3 loop is CSATTSNEQFF. The DNA of the CDR3 is TGCAGTGCTACAACTAGCAATGAGCAGTTCTTC. The chain has TRBV20-1 and TRBJ2-1; TRBD2 is a possible D gene (5 bases). Germline lookup yields CDR1 DFQATT and CDR2 SNEGSKA (reference sequence). This CDR3 is built from 11 residues. The V end was cut by 4 bases, the J end by 6 bases, with 7 bases between.

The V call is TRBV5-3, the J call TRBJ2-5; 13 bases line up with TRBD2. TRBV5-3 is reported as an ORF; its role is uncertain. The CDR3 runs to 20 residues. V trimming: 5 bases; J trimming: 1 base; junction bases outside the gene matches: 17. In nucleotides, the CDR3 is TGTGCCAGAAGGAGGACTAGCGGGGGTCTTTCTCCCTTTTTCCAAGAGACCCAGTACTTC. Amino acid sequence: CARRRTSGGLSPFFQETQYF.

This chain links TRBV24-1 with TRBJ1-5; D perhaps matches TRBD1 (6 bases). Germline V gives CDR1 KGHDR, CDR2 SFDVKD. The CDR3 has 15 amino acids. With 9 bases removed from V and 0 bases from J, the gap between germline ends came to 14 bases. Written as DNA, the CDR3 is TGTGCCACCGGGGGGGCTGTTAATAGCAATCAGCCCCAGCATTTT. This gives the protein CATGGAVNSNQPQHF.

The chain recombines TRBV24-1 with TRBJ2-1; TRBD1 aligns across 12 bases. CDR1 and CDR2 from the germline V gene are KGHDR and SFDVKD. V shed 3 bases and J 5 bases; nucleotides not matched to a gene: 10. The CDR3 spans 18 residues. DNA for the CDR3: TGTGCCACCAGTGATCCCCTCCCGGGACAGGGGGCCGACAATGAGCAGTTCTTC. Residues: CATSDPLPGQGADNEQFF.

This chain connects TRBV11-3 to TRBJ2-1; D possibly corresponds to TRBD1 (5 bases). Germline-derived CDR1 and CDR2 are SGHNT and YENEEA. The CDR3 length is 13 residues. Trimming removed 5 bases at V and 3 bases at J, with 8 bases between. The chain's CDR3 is CASSATVYNEQFF. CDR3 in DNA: TGTGCCAGCAGCGCGACAGTCTACAATGAGCAGTTCTTC.

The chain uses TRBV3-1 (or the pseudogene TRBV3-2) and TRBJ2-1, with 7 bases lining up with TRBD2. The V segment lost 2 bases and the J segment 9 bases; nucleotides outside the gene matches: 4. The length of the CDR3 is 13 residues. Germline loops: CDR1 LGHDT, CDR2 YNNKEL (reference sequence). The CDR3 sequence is CASSQLLASEQFF. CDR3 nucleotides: TGTGCCAGCAGCCAACTACTAGCGAGTGAGCAGTTCTTC.

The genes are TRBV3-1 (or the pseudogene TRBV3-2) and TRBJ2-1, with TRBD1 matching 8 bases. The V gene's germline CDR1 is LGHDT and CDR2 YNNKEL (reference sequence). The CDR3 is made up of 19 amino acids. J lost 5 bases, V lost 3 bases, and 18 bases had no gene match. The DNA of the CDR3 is TGTGCCAGCAGCCATAAAAGATTAGACAGGGGTGGACCACACAATGAGCAGTTCTTC. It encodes CASSHKRLDRGGPHNEQFF.

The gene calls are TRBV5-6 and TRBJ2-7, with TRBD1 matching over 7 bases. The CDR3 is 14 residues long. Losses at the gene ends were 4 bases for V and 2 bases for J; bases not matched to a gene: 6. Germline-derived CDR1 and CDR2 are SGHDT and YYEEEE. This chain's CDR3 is CASSTRDRAYEQYV. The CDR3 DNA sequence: TGTGCCAGCAGCACAAGGGACAGAGCCTACGAGCAGTACGTC.

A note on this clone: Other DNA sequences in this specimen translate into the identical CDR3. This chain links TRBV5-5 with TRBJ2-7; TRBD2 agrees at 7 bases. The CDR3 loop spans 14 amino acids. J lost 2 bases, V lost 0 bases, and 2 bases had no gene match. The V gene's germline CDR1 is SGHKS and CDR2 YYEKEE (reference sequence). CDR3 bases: TGTGCCAGCAGCTTGGTTGCGGGGGCCTACGAGCAGTACGTC. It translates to CASSLVAGAYEQYV.

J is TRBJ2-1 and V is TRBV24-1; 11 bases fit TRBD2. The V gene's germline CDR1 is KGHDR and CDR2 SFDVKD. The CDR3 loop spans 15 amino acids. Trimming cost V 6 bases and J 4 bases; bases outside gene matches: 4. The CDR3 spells CATSQTSGSYNEQFF. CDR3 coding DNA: TGTGCCACCAGTCAAACTAGCGGGAGTTACAATGAGCAGTTCTTC.

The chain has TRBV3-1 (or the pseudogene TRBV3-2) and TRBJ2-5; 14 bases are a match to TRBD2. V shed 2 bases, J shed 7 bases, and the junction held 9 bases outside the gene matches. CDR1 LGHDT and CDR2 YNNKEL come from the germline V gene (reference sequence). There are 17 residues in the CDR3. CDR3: CASSQPGLAGGLRTQYF. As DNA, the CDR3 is TGTGCCAGCAGCCAACCCGGACTAGCGGGAGGATTGCGGACCCAGTACTTC.

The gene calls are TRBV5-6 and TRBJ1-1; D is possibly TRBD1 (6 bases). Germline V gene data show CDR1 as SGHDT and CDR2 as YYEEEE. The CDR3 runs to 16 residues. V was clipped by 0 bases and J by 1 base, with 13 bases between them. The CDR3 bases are TGTGCCAGCAGCTTGGCTGCACAGGGCTGGAACACTGAAGCTTTCTTT. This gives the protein CASSLAAQGWNTEAFF.

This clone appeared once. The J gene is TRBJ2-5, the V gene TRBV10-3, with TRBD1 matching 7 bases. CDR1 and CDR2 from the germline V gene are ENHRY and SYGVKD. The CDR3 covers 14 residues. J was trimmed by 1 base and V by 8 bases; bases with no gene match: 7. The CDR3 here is CAIRQGAGQETQYF. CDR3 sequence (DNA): TGTGCCATCCGACAGGGTGCAGGCCAAGAGACCCAGTACTTC.

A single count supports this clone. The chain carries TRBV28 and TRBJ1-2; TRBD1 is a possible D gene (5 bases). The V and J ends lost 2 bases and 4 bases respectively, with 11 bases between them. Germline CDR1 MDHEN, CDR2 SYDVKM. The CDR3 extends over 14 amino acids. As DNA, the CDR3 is TGTGCCAGCAGTTTACTGGGGGGAGTCTATGGCTACACCTTC. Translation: CASSLLGGVYGYTF.

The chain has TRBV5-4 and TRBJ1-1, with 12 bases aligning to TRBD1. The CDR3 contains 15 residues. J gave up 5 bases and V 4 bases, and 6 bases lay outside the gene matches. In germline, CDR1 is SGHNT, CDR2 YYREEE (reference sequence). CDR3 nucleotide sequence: TGTGCCAGCAGCATAGGGGACAGGGGGCATACTGAAGCTTTCTTT. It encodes CASSIGDRGHTEAFF.

The DNA of the CDR3 is TGTGCCAGCAGCTATCTCAGCGAACCCTACGAGCAGTACGTC. As protein: CASSYLSEPYEQYV. The rearrangement links TRBV6-2 or TRBV6-3 to TRBJ2-7; no clear D gene. V was clipped by 6 bases and J by 2 bases, with 14 bases between them. In germline, CDR1 is MNHEY, CDR2 SVGEGT. The CDR3 extends over 14 amino acids.

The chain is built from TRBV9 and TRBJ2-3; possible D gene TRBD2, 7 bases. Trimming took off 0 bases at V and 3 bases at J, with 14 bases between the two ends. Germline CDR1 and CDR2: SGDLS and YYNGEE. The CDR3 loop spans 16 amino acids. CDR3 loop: CASSVEGGGFTDTQYF. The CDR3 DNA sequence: TGTGCCAGCAGCGTAGAGGGCGGGGGCTTTACAGATACGCAGTATTTT.

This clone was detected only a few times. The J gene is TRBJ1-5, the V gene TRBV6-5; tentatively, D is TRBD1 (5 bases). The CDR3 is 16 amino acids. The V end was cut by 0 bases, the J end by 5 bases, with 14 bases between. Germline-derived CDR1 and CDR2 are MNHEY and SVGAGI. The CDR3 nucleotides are TGTGCCAGCAGTTACTCGTGGCAGGGAGGCGATCAGCCCCAGCATTTT. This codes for CASSYSWQGGDQPQHF.

The CDR3 region is CASSPSTGTYVANGYTF. As DNA, the CDR3 is TGTGCCAGCAGCCCCTCGACAGGGACCTACGTTGCGAATGGCTACACCTTC. The chain combines TRBV7-9 with TRBJ1-2; 7 nucleotides agree with TRBD1. CDR1 and CDR2 from the germline V gene are SEHNR and FQNEAQ (reference sequence). CDR3 length: 17 amino acids. The ends lost 5 bases at V and 6 bases at J; junction bases unmatched: 18. Full variable domain (outside the CDR3, taken from reference TRBV7-9 and TRBJ1-2): DTGVSQNPRHKITKRGQNVTFRCDPISEHNRLYWYRQTLGQGPEFLTYFQNEAQLEKSRLLSDRFSAERPKGSFSTLEIQRTEQGDSAMYLCASSPSTGTYVANGYTFGSGTRLTVV.